A single sample gave rise to the 23 T cell receptor beta chains below, sequenced in a study of T cells after posttransplantation cyclophosphamide. Clones were read by immunoSEQ multiplex PCR, and TCRdb kept only the in-frame ones, dropping some. The sample lists 20,000 to 25,000 clones, roughly two thirds occurring once. The sequencing sample was made of memory CD4+ T cells sorted from PBMCs. The receptors originated from an older woman in good health, CMV-negative, and a related stem cell transplant donor.

The V and J genes are TRBV29-1 and TRBJ2-1; possible D gene TRBD2, 6 bases. V lost 6 bases, J lost 5 bases, and 32 bases lay in between. The CDR3 sequence is 19 residues long. Germline assignment: CDR1 SQVTM and CDR2 ANQGSEA. Here the CDR3 reads CSVPPRGTWPGTGHNEQFF. In DNA, the CDR3 is TGCAGCGTCCCCCCTCGGGGGACTTGGCCCGGGACTGGACACAATGAGCAGTTCTTC.

This clone showed up just once. The chain combines TRBV27 with TRBJ2-2; D perhaps matches TRBD2 (5 bases). Germline CDR1 is MNHEY and CDR2 is SMNVEV (reference sequence). This CDR3 comprises 14 residues. V lost 6 bases to trimming and J lost 0 bases, with 8 bases between them. The CDR3 DNA reads as TGTGCCAGCAGGTCGGGGTCGAACACCGGGGAGCTGTTTTTT. Translation gives CASRSGSNTGELFF.

This chain connects TRBV7-2 to TRBJ1-2, with TRBD1 as a possible D gene (5 bases). Per the germline V gene, CDR1 is SGHTA and CDR2 is FQGNSA. CDR3 length equals 17 residues. The V end lost 1 base, the J end lost 7 bases, and 22 bases lay between the germline ends. CDR3 bases: TGTGCCAGCAGCTTAGTGGGAGGAGCCGGGGGGAGCGGTGGCTACACCTTC. Its translation: CASSLVGGAGGSGGYTF.

The chain is built from TRBV5-1 and TRBJ2-6; 10 nucleotides match TRBD1. V shed 0 bases, J shed 4 bases, and the junction held 7 bases outside the gene matches. The CDR3 has 18 amino acids. Germline assignment: CDR1 SGHRS and CDR2 YFSETQ. Here the CDR3 reads CASSLEDRGAKGANVLTF. DNA for the CDR3: TGCGCCAGCAGCTTGGAGGACAGGGGGGCGAAGGGGGCCAACGTCCTGACTTTC.

This clone appeared a few times. The chain carries TRBV19 and TRBJ1-1; D is unclear. This CDR3 contains 14 residues. Germline V gene sequence: CDR1 LNHDA, CDR2 SQIVND (reference sequence). Between the trimmed V and J ends, which lost 7 bases and 1 base, there was a span of 13 bases. The CDR3 nucleotides read TGTGCCAGTACCTATCAGACGGGGAACACTGAAGCTTTCTTT. Translation: CASTYQTGNTEAFF.

The table lists this clone with a few counts. The chain employs TRBV28 and TRBJ2-3; 11 bases match TRBD2. The CDR3 totals 15 residues. Germline CDR1 MDHEN, CDR2 SYDVKM. The junction had 5 bases not matched to a gene; V was cut back by 4 bases and J by 5 bases. The CDR3 spells CASSSPGTSGDTQYF. Written as DNA, the CDR3 is TGTGCCAGCAGTTCGCCCGGGACTAGCGGAGATACGCAGTATTTT.

The chain uses TRBV7-3 and TRBJ2-3; 13 bases align to TRBD2. Trimming took 4 bases from V and 2 from J; bases not matched to a gene: 3. Looked up from germline, CDR1 is SGHTA and CDR2 is FQGTGA. The CDR3 extends over 16 amino acids. CDR3 coding DNA: TGTGCCAGCAGCTCTGGACTAGCGGGAGTCACAGATACGCAGTATTTT. This codes for CASSSGLAGVTDTQYF.

The gene calls are TRBV5-1 and TRBJ2-7, with 8 bases that match TRBD1. The germline CDR1 and CDR2 sequences are SGHRS and YFSETQ. J lost 2 bases, V lost 0 bases, and 1 base had no gene match. CDR3 length: 14 residues. CDR3 nucleotide sequence: TGCGCCAGCAGCTTGGAACAGGGGGCCTACGAGCAGTACTTC. Protein: CASSLEQGAYEQYF.

The gene calls are TRBV7-9 and TRBJ2-5; TRBD2 agrees at 8 bases. The CDR3 runs to 15 residues. The germline gives CDR1 SEHNR, CDR2 FQNEAQ (reference sequence). V trimming: 3 bases; J trimming: 0 bases; junction bases outside the gene matches: 3. CDR3 nucleotides: TGTGCCAGCAGCTTGAGCGGGAGTTACCAAGAGACCCAGTACTTC. The encoded protein is CASSLSGSYQETQYF.

V usage is TRBV5-1 and J usage is TRBJ2-3; D is perhaps TRBD2 (5 bases). The CDR3 spans 14 residues. Trimming removed 4 bases at V and 2 bases at J, with 11 bases between. Per the germline V gene, CDR1 is SGHRS and CDR2 is YFSETQ. CDR3 nucleotide sequence: TGCGCCAGCAGCAGCGGACTGGCCACAGATACGCAGTATTTT. Translation: CASSSGLATDTQYF.

This clone was found once. The chain uses TRBV6-1 and TRBJ2-7, with D possibly TRBD1 on 5 matching bases. The V end lost 2 bases, the J end lost 0 bases, and 20 bases lay between the germline ends. This CDR3 has 18 amino acids. Germline loops: CDR1 MNHNS, CDR2 SASEGT. CDR3 bases: TGTGCCAGCAGTGAAATGGGATCAGGGCATCGGACCTCCTACGAGCAGTACTTC. It translates to CASSEMGSGHRTSYEQYF.

The chain has TRBV7-8 and TRBJ2-5; 9 positions agree with TRBD2. This CDR3 spans 15 amino acids. Trimming at V came to 4 bases and at J to 5 bases, leaving 8 bases not matched to a gene. Germline-derived CDR1 and CDR2 are SGHVS and FQNEAQ. DNA of the CDR3: TGTGCCAGCAGCTCAAGCAGCGGGGGGCATGAGACCCAGTACTTC. Its translation is CASSSSSGGHETQYF.

The chain is built from TRBV6-8 and TRBJ2-7, with D maybe TRBD1 (6 bases). This CDR3 comprises 14 residues. V was shortened by 10 bases and J by 4 bases, with 20 bases between the two germline ends. CDR1 MNHGY and CDR2 SAAAGT come from the germline V gene. The CDR3 loop is CATPLGTNLYEQYF. CDR3 coding DNA: TGTGCCACTCCACTTGGGACAAATTTATACGAGCAGTACTTC.

The V gene is TRBV30, the J gene TRBJ1-5, with TRBD1 matching over 7 bases. Germline CDR1 is GTSNPN and CDR2 is SVGIG (reference sequence). This CDR3 is built from 13 residues. V lost 5 bases and J lost 5; bases outside the gene matches: 6. The CDR3 DNA is TGTGCCTGGGGTCGCCAGGGGGATCAGCCCCAGCATTTT. Its translation: CAWGRQGDQPQHF. The variable domain in full, with the rest retrieved from reference TRBV30 and TRBJ1-5, is SQTIHQWPATLVQPVGSPLSLECTVEGTSNPNLYWYRQAAGRGLQLLFYSVGIGQISSEVPQNLSASRPQDRQFILSSKKLLLSDSGFYLCAWGRQGDQPQHFGDGTRLSIL.

This sequence joins TRBV29-1 and TRBJ2-1, with 7 bases identical to TRBD2. This CDR3 has 15 amino acids. The trim removed 4 bases at V and 1 base at J, leaving 7 bases unmatched. CDR1 SQVTM and CDR2 ANQGSEA come from the germline V gene. The CDR3 sequence: CSVGPAGESYNEQFF. DNA of the CDR3: TGCAGCGTTGGACCGGCGGGAGAGTCCTACAATGAGCAGTTCTTC.

As regards this clone: Compared with germline, one end of the junction differs, possibly owing to a read error. The rearrangement uses TRBV7-7 and TRBJ2-7, with 9 bases aligning to TRBD1. CDR3 length: 13 amino acids. CDR1 and CDR2 from the germline V gene are SSHAT and FNYEAQ (reference sequence). DNA for the CDR3: TGTGCTAGCAGCAGGGACAGGGATAGGGAGCAGTACTTC. Protein sequence: CASSRDRDREQYF. The complete variable domain, with remaining parts taken from reference TRBV7-7 and TRBJ2-7, reads GAGVSQSPRYKVTKRGQDVTLRCDPISSHATLYWYQQALGQGPEFLTYFNYEAQPDKSGLPSDRFSAERPEGSISTLTIQRTEQRDSAMYRCASSRDRDREQYFGPGTRLTVT.

V usage is TRBV7-9 and J usage is TRBJ1-3; the D gene is possibly TRBD1 (6 bases). Germline V CDR1 and CDR2: SEHNR, FQNEAQ (reference sequence). This CDR3 region has 14 residues. Trimming stripped 5 bases from V and 2 bases from J, with 10 bases between. CDR3 nucleotide sequence: TGTGCCAGCAGCCCTACAGGGACTGGAAACACCATATATTTT. Encoded protein: CASSPTGTGNTIYF. Looking up the rest from reference TRBV7-9 and TRBJ1-3 gives the full variable domain: DTGVSQNPRHKITKRGQNVTFRCDPISEHNRLYWYRQTLGQGPEFLTYFQNEAQLEKSRLLSDRFSAERPKGSFSTLEIQRTEQGDSAMYLCASSPTGTGNTIYFGEGSWLTVV.

V and J are TRBV5-4 and TRBJ1-2, with 11 bases fitting TRBD1. The length of the CDR3 is 14 residues. Germline CDR1 is SGHNT and CDR2 is YYREEE (reference sequence). The ends lost 4 bases at V and 3 bases at J; junction bases unmatched: 2. For the CDR3, the DNA is TGTGCCAGCAGCGGGACAGGGGGGCACTATGGCTACACCTTC. This translates into CASSGTGGHYGYTF.

A few counts support this clone. The rearrangement joins TRBV7-8 to TRBJ1-1; D is undetermined. This CDR3 comprises 14 residues. The germline CDR1 and CDR2 sequences are SGHVS and FQNEAQ. Trimming shortened V by 4 bases and J by 2 bases, and 11 bases separated the two germline ends. The CDR3 reads CASSSRRLNTEAFF. In DNA, the CDR3 is TGTGCCAGCAGCTCCCGGAGGCTTAACACTGAAGCTTTCTTT.

The V and J genes are TRBV7-3 and TRBJ2-1, with TRBD2 identical over 13 bases. Looked up from germline, CDR1 is SGHTA and CDR2 is FQGTGA. The CDR3 is made up of 16 amino acids. The J segment lost 7 bases and the V segment lost 4 bases, leaving 7 bases of the junction unmatched. The CDR3 protein is CASSSPTSGRGNEQFF. The CDR3 nucleotides read TGTGCCAGCAGCTCTCCAACTAGCGGGAGGGGAAATGAGCAGTTCTTC.

The chain employs TRBV30 and TRBJ1-2; tentatively, D is TRBD1 (6 bases). The CDR3 is made up of 12 amino acids. Trimming pared 8 bases from V and 4 bases from J, leaving 14 bases between. Looked up from germline, CDR1 is GTSNPN and CDR2 is SVGIG (reference sequence). The CDR3 nucleotides read TGTGCCGGACAGACGGCTCTCTATGGCTACACCTTC. This sequence encodes CAGQTALYGYTF.

The V call is TRBV11-2, the J call TRBJ2-2, with 9 bases identical to TRBD1. CDR3 length: 16 amino acids. CDR1 is SGHAT, CDR2 FQNNGV, per germline. V dropped 4 bases and J dropped 6; count of bases not matched to a gene: 9. The CDR3 bases are TGTGCCAGCAGCTCGCTACAGGGGGCGAGGGCCGGGGAGCTGTTTTTT. The encoded protein is CASSSLQGARAGELFF.

The genes are TRBV28 and TRBJ2-3, with D unresolved. Germline lookup yields CDR1 MDHEN and CDR2 SYDVKM. CDR3 length: 17 amino acids. V was pared by 6 bases and J by 0 bases, with 19 bases between. CDR3 nucleotide sequence: TGTGCCAGCAGCCTGCCCTTCGGGTCCCCTAGCACAGATACGCAGTATTTT. It yields the protein CASSLPFGSPSTDTQYF.